This T cell receptor (beta chain) was profiled in a study of sequential checkpoint blockade in melanoma. Points from the study as a whole: In arm A, pretreatment tumor clonality was associated with response.

CDR3 length equals 13 residues. CDR1 is SQVTM, CDR2 ANQGSEA, per germline. V gave up 7 bases and J gave up 4 bases; unmatched junction bases: 6. In regard to this clone: Its antigen is undetermined.

Documented treatment: randomized to nivolumab then ipilimumab (arm A) or the reverse (arm B). DNA-damaging chemotherapy had not been given to any patient beforehand. This table comes from immunoSEQ multiplex PCR, and its TCRdb copy is limited to in-frame clones, with some not included. The sample shows 13,000 or so clones, 21% of them seen only once. Sequenced material: tumor tissue (inferred from file names), taken from a patient given nivolumab and ipilimumab in sequence. The source of this sequence is a human donor with melanoma. The chain recombines TRBV29-1 with TRBJ2-1; 8 bases agree with TRBD1. The CDR3 here is CSGGDRRYNEQFF. The CDR3, as DNA: TGCAGCGGGGGGGACAGGCGTTACAATGAGCAGTTCTTC.